A selection of T cell receptor beta chains follows, all from one sample in a study of T cells in Graves' hyperthyroidism and ophthalmopathy. TCRdb called the multiplex PCR reads again in MiXCR, with one record for every CDR3 protein. There are 150,000 or so distinct CDR3 sequences in the sample; approximately 20% occur only once, and over 60% lies in the top ten. Sample: blood. These receptors were collected from a woman aged 50 to 65 with Graves' hyperthyroidism that later progressed to Graves' ophthalmopathy. CDR3s include the opening cysteine and the closing phenylalanine or tryptophan. The D gene is left open where the match is weak. Part of the rows lack a size; the others show once, few, many or a class for expanded clones.

CASSTGTSGLETQYF	many	TRBV2	TRBJ2-5	TRBD2
CASSPPGQNNQPQHF	.	TRBV28	TRBJ1-5	TRBD1
CSARDTGTGEYEQYF	many	TRBV20-1	TRBJ2-7	.
CATRHGTYSYNEQYF	.	TRBV19	.	.
CASSFYAPRDSPEAFF	few	TRBV27	TRBJ1-1	TRBD1
CATSRDGQRSNTIYF	many	TRBV15	TRBJ1-3	.
CASVNRQGPDQPQHF	.	TRBV5-4	TRBJ1-5	TRBD1
CASSLGAGAGYEQYF	.	TRBV12-3/TRBV12-4	TRBJ2-7	TRBD2
CASSTAGTGANEKLFF	.	TRBV28	TRBJ1-4	TRBD1
CASSFQSGAERELTEAFF	.	TRBV11-2	TRBJ1-1	.
CASRSGSSYEQYF	.	TRBV7-9	TRBJ2-7	.
CASSFLRQGQGYEQYF	.	TRBV28	TRBJ2-7	TRBD1
CASTDWGGSYEQYF	.	TRBV28	TRBJ2-7	TRBD2
CASSQGNRGTDTQYF	many	TRBV3-1	TRBJ2-3	.
CAGGGYLEGWQFF	.	TRBV7-9	TRBJ2-1	TRBD2
CASSRWGGGNTIYF	few	TRBV27	TRBJ1-3	.
CASSPTGASGYTF	few	TRBV11-2	TRBJ1-2	.
CASSLGSQGEQFF	many	TRBV11-2	TRBJ2-1	TRBD1
CASRDIRSNYNEQFF	many	TRBV6-1	TRBJ2-1	.
CASSALAGSQETQYF	.	TRBV28	TRBJ2-5	TRBD2
CASGAPGTSGRAGEQFF	.	TRBV19	TRBJ2-1	TRBD2
CASSRTSGRAGGETQYF	.	TRBV4-1	TRBJ2-5	TRBD2
CASSTPRTRDTQYF	many	TRBV6-1	TRBJ2-3	.
CASSLRRASGSIHNEQFF	.	TRBV7-3	TRBJ2-1	TRBD2
CASSSHSGTRYSNQPQHF	many	TRBV28	TRBJ1-5	.
CASSLSPGRISYEQYF	few	TRBV28	TRBJ2-7	.
CASSPQGVIRTEAFF	many	TRBV19	TRBJ1-1	TRBD1
CASSPTSGSGIQYF	many	TRBV3-1	TRBJ2-4	TRBD2
CASSLAASANEQFF	.	TRBV5-1	TRBJ2-1	.
CASSPPGGKVGEQFF	once	TRBV18	TRBJ2-1	TRBD2
CASSSGTSGSYEQYF	many	TRBV27	TRBJ2-7	TRBD2
CASSNRVPGTEAFF	.	TRBV7-2	TRBJ1-1	.
CASSPPGSGRAGEQFF	few	TRBV5-6	TRBJ2-1	TRBD2
CSATSRAGRGYPYEQYF	many	TRBV20-1	TRBJ2-7	TRBD1
CASSDNRGSIYTF	many	TRBV2	TRBJ1-2	TRBD1
CASSWGRTRGGGEQFF	few	TRBV5-1	TRBJ2-1	TRBD2
CASSSHGSRPNEKLFF	many	TRBV28	TRBJ1-4	.
CASSPRNRGSYNEQFF	many	TRBV11-2	TRBJ2-1	TRBD1
CAWSPENTIYF	many	TRBV30	TRBJ1-3	.
CASTELGTGSNEQFF	many	TRBV28	TRBJ2-1	TRBD1
CASRDSGSSYNEQFF	many	TRBV27	TRBJ2-1	TRBD2
CASSQPGTTSYEQYF	few	TRBV4-2	TRBJ2-7	.
CSVEEVAGGGEQYF	many	TRBV29-1	TRBJ2-7	TRBD2
CASSETGGVSYNSPLHF	few	TRBV10-2	TRBJ1-6	TRBD1
CASSLVRSQETQYF	.	TRBV18	TRBJ2-5	.
CASSQTTDTQYF	once	TRBV11-2	TRBJ2-3	.
CASSLVILSETQYF	many	TRBV5-5	TRBJ2-5	.
CASSLAASSYNEQFF	many	TRBV7-2	TRBJ2-1	.
CASSQAKRDLYEQFF	many	TRBV3-1	TRBJ2-1	.
CASSLWRGETQYF	.	TRBV5-1	TRBJ2-5	.
CASSTTGTGGYF	.	TRBV6-2/TRBV6-3	TRBJ1-3	TRBD1
CASSSERYNEQFF	.	TRBV5-5	TRBJ2-1	.